These 14 T cell receptor beta chains share one sample of origin, sequenced in a study of blood T cell repertoires in COVID-19. Assay: immunoSEQ multiplex PCR; the TCRdb copy retains only in-frame clones and omits some. Here the sample spans around 150,000 clones, almost 80% being singletons. The sequenced sample consisted of peripheral blood. The receptors shown here come from a man in his sixties who had recovered from COVID-19.

This clone was seen only once. The chain recombines TRBV6-1 with TRBJ1-3; 10 bases agree with TRBD1. CDR3 length: 17 residues. The germline V gene has CDR1 MNHNS and CDR2 SASEGT. V lost 0 bases to trimming and J lost 3 bases; unmatched junction nucleotides: 5. CDR3: CASSEAGDRGHGNTIYF. CDR3 DNA: TGTGCCAGCAGTGAAGCGGGGGACAGGGGACATGGAAACACCATATATTTT.

This clone was recorded only once. The V gene is TRBV3-1 (or the pseudogene TRBV3-2), the J gene TRBJ2-7; TRBD1 might be the D (6 bases). Germline CDR1 LGHDT, CDR2 YNNKEL (reference sequence). Trimming removed 2 bases at V and 4 bases at J, with 18 bases between. The CDR3 spans 16 residues. This chain's CDR3 is CASSQMGAVGTYEQYF. DNA of the CDR3: TGTGCCAGCAGCCAAATGGGGGCAGTGGGGACGTACGAGCAGTACTTC.

The chain employs TRBV5-6 and TRBJ1-5; D is undetermined. The CDR3 has 14 amino acids. Germline CDR1 is SGHDT and CDR2 is YYEEEE. Trimming left V 1 base short and J 0 bases short, with 5 bases between. The DNA of the CDR3 is TGTGCCAGCAGCTTGCTGTATAGCAATCAGCCCCAGCATTTT. Translating it yields CASSLLYSNQPQHF.

This chain links TRBV9 with TRBJ2-3; 7 bases agree with TRBD2. Trimming took 0 bases from V and 5 from J; bases not matched to a gene: 6. The CDR3 runs 15 residues. Germline V gives CDR1 SGDLS, CDR2 YYNGEE. This chain's CDR3 is CASSVVGAGLDTQYF. In nucleotides, the CDR3 is TGTGCCAGCAGCGTAGTAGGAGCGGGACTAGATACGCAGTATTTT.

The rearrangement links TRBV6-5 to TRBJ1-2; D call uncertain. Germline V gene sequence: CDR1 MNHEY, CDR2 SVGAGI. With 6 bases removed from V and 0 bases from J, the gap between germline ends came to 14 bases. This CDR3 comprises 15 residues. The CDR3 reads CASSRDTFANYGYTF. CDR3 sequence (DNA): TGTGCCAGCAGCCGAGACACTTTCGCTAACTATGGCTACACCTTC.

The V call is TRBV19, the J call TRBJ1-5; D is undetermined. The CDR3 covers 14 residues. The germline V gene encodes CDR1 LNHDA and CDR2 SQIVND (reference sequence). The V gene lost 1 base and the J gene lost 3 bases, with 7 bases spanning the gap. The CDR3 coding sequence is TGTGCCAGTAGTATAGGCCTAAACAATCAGCCCCAGCATTTT. As protein: CASSIGLNNQPQHF.

This chain uses TRBV5-5 with TRBJ1-1, with D tentatively TRBD1 (6 bases). V lost 0 bases, J lost 6 bases, and 12 bases lay in between. Germline V lookup: CDR1 SGHKS, CDR2 YYEKEE (reference sequence). The CDR3 sequence is 14 residues long. CDR3 region: CASSLVQGLAEAFF. The CDR3 DNA is TGTGCCAGCAGCTTGGTTCAGGGGCTCGCTGAAGCTTTCTTT.

V and J are TRBV28 and TRBJ1-2; no clear D gene. This CDR3 region has 12 residues. From germline, CDR1 is MDHEN and CDR2 SYDVKM. Trimming left V 10 bases short and J 2 bases short, with 11 bases between. CDR3 in amino acids: CAIYLQNYGYTF. DNA for the CDR3: TGTGCCATTTATCTACAGAACTATGGCTACACCTTC.

In this sample, this clone turned up a few times. The rearrangement links TRBV28 to TRBJ1-2; D might be TRBD1 (6 bases). CDR1 is MDHEN and CDR2 is SYDVKM in the germline V gene. Trimming took 5 bases from V and 4 from J, leaving 14 bases between them. CDR3 size: 14 residues. This chain's CDR3 is CASSGAGESYGYTF. The CDR3 coding sequence is TGTGCCAGCAGTGGCGCAGGGGAGAGCTATGGCTACACCTTC.

The CDR3 loop reads CASTKQGVGYEQYF. DNA of the CDR3: TGTGCCAGCACCAAACAAGGGGTAGGATACGAGCAGTACTTC. This chain connects TRBV6-5 to TRBJ2-7; tentative D call: TRBD1 (5 bases). The CDR3 consists of 14 residues. V lost 7 bases and J lost 4, with 17 bases in between. Germline values: CDR1 MNHEY, CDR2 SVGAGI.

This chain uses TRBV3-1 (or the pseudogene TRBV3-2) with TRBJ2-2; 12 bases fit TRBD2. Trimming at V came to 3 bases and at J to 8 bases, leaving 13 bases not matched to a gene. Germline V gene lookup returns CDR1 LGHDT and CDR2 YNNKEL (reference sequence). CDR3 length equals 18 residues. Written as DNA, the CDR3 is TGTGCCAGCAGCCACCTCCCATCTAGCGGGGGGGCAGTGGGGGAGCTGTTTTTT. It is translated as CASSHLPSSGGAVGELFF.

The genes are TRBV5-1 and TRBJ2-3; D is perhaps TRBD2 (6 bases). The CDR3 is 15 residues long. Per the germline V gene, CDR1 is SGHRS and CDR2 is YFSETQ. The V end was cut by 2 bases, the J end by 2 bases, with 12 bases between. This chain's CDR3 is CASSFSTGDTDTQYF. For the CDR3, the DNA is TGCGCCAGCAGCTTCTCGACGGGGGACACAGATACGCAGTATTTT.

This clone came up a few times. V and J are TRBV2 and TRBJ1-5; TRBD1 aligns across 7 bases. Germline CDR1 is SNHLY and CDR2 is FYNNEI. With V trimmed by 4 bases and J by 9 bases, 9 bases remained unmatched. The CDR3 is 14 residues long. DNA of the CDR3: TGTGCCAGCAGTGTCTCACAGGGGCCCCTGCCCCAGCATTTT. Translated: CASSVSQGPLPQHF. Supplemented by reference TRBV2 and TRBJ1-5, the full variable domain reads EPEVTQTPSHQVTQMGQEVILRCVPISNHLYFYWYRQILGQKVEFLVSFYNNEISEKSEIFDDQFSVERPDGSNFTLKIRSTKLEDSAMYFCASSVSQGPLPQHFGDGTRLSIL.

This clone was found a few times. As DNA, the CDR3 is TGTGCCAGCAGCTACCGGGACAACTCCTACAATGAGCAGTTCTTC. This encodes CASSYRDNSYNEQFF. J is TRBJ2-1 and V is TRBV7-8, with D perhaps matching TRBD1 (6 bases). The CDR3 is 15 amino acids. Germline V gene sequence: CDR1 SGHVS, CDR2 FQNEAQ. V gave up 4 bases and J gave up 0 bases, with 10 bases separating them.